This is a list of T cell receptor beta chains from one sample in a study of blood T cell repertoires in COVID-19. Assay used: immunoSEQ multiplex PCR; TCRdb lists only in-frame clones, some missing. The sample lists hundreds of thousands of clones, approximately 88% occurring once. The sequenced sample consisted of peripheral blood. Source of these receptors: a woman in her forties or fifties with COVID-19, enrolled during active disease. Each CDR3 is given with its conserved first and last residue. Fields, in order: clone size, V gene, CDR3 length, J gene, D gene, CDR3 protein, CDR3 DNA. A D gene is named only where the DNA matches it firmly. Only some rows state a clone size, as once, few, many or a class for expanded clones.

.	TRBV7-8	14	TRBJ2-7	TRBD1	CASSHGQGNHEQYF	TGTGCCAGCAGCCACGGACAGGGTAACCACGAGCAGTACTTC
.	TRBV5-4	13	TRBJ2-5	.	CASSLGQGKTQYF	TGTGCCAGCAGCTTGGGGCAGGGGAAGACCCAGTACTTC
.	TRBV29-1	13	TRBJ1-1	TRBD1	CSVTGQGNTEAFF	TGCAGCGTGACAGGGCAAGGAAACACTGAAGCTTTCTTT
.	TRBV9	12	TRBJ1-1	.	CASSALQAGAFF	TGTGCCAGCAGCGCCCTTCAAGCAGGGGCTTTCTTT
many	TRBV7-9	15	TRBJ2-1	TRBD2	CASSSRTSGGDEQFF	TGTGCCAGCAGCTCCCGGACTAGCGGGGGAGATGAGCAGTTCTTC
once	TRBV5-1	11	TRBJ2-7	.	CASSQGLEQYF	TGCGCCAGCAGCCAAGGACTCGAGCAGTACTTC
.	TRBV14	13	TRBJ1-2	TRBD1	CASSQDRDYGYTF	TGTGCCAGCAGCCAGGACAGGGACTATGGCTACACCTTC
.	TRBV29-1	14	TRBJ2-7	TRBD2	CSVVVPSGGYEQYF	TGCAGCGTTGTAGTTCCTAGCGGGGGGTACGAGCAGTACTTC
.	TRBV27	16	TRBJ2-3	TRBD2	CASRVAGGRSTDTQYF	TGTGCCAGCAGGGTAGCGGGGGGCCGCAGCACAGATACGCAGTATTTT
.	TRBV29-1	14	TRBJ2-2	TRBD1	CSVGTGVNTGELFF	TGCAGCGTAGGGACAGGGGTGAACACCGGGGAGCTGTTTTTT
.	TRBV5-1	15	TRBJ2-3	.	CASSLGLAITDTQYF	TGCGCCAGCAGCTTGGGGCTAGCGATAACAGATACGCAGTATTTT
.	TRBV5-6	14	TRBJ1-1	.	CASSFGSLGAEAFF	TGTGCCAGCAGCTTCGGGTCCTTAGGCGCTGAAGCTTTCTTT
.	TRBV28	13	TRBJ1-2	.	CASSLPGVYGYTF	TGTGCCAGCAGTTTACCGGGTGTTTATGGCTACACCTTC
few	TRBV7-9	14	TRBJ2-7	TRBD1	CASSQIHRGTEQYF	TGTGCCAGCAGCCAGATTCACAGGGGAACCGAGCAGTACTTC
.	TRBV5-4	14	TRBJ2-1	TRBD1	CASSAQQGSDEQFF	TGTGCCAGCAGCGCCCAACAGGGGAGCGATGAGCAGTTCTTC
once	TRBV19	15	TRBJ2-6	.	CASSREEAGANVLTF	TGTGCCAGTAGCAGGGAGGAAGCTGGGGCCAACGTCCTGACTTTC